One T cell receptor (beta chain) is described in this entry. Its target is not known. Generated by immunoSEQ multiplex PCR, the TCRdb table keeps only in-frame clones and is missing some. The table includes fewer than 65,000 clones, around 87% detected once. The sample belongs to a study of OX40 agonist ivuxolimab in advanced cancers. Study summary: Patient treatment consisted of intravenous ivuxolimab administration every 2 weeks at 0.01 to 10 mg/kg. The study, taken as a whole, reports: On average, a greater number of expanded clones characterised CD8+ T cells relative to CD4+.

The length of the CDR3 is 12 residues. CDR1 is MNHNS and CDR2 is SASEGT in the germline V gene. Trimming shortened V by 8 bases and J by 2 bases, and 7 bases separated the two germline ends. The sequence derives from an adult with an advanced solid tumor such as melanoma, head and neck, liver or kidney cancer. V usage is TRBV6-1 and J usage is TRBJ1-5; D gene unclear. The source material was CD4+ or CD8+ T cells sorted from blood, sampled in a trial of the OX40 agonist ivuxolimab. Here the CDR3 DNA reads TGTGCCAGCGGAGGTGGCAATCAGCCCCAGCATTTT. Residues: CASGGGNQPQHF.